The 11 T cell receptor beta chains given below trace back to one sample, sequenced in a study of blood T cell repertoires in COVID-19. Data came from immunoSEQ multiplex PCR; TCRdb stores just in-frame clones and leaves some out. Of around 250,000 clones listed, approximately 88% were seen once; the top ten hold 0.95% to 1.5%. Input material: PBMCs or T cells enriched from blood (not recorded which). Source of these receptors: a woman aged 40 to 55 with acute COVID-19.

The V call is TRBV7-3, the J call TRBJ1-1, with D possibly TRBD1 on 5 matching bases. This CDR3 has 13 amino acids. Per germline, CDR1 SGHTA and CDR2 FQGTGA. V lost 5 bases and J 5 bases, leaving 12 bases between the germline ends. Here the CDR3 reads CASSPAGGTEAFF. The CDR3 region has the DNA TGTGCCAGCAGCCCCGCGGGGGGTACTGAAGCTTTCTTT.

The chain has TRBV19 and TRBJ1-1; TRBD1 matches 8 bases. The CDR3 is made up of 14 amino acids. From germline, CDR1 is LNHDA and CDR2 SQIVND (reference sequence). J was trimmed by 7 bases and V by 3 bases; bases with no gene match: 7. In nucleotides, the CDR3 is TGTGCCAGTAGTATTCTAGGGGGACAGGATGAAGCTTTCTTT. Protein: CASSILGGQDEAFF.

The count of this clone is one. The chain recombines TRBV10-3 with TRBJ1-2; no clear D. There are 11 residues in the CDR3. Germline lookup yields CDR1 ENHRY and CDR2 SYGVKD. Trimming stripped 3 bases from V and 5 bases from J, with 4 bases between. The CDR3: CAISDGYGYTF. In DNA, the CDR3 is TGTGCCATCAGTGACGGTTATGGCTACACCTTC.

This chain connects TRBV18 to TRBJ1-1; D is unclear. The CDR3 loop spans 14 amino acids. Trimming cost V 3 bases and J 2 bases, with 10 bases left between them. Germline V lookup: CDR1 KGHSH, CDR2 LQKENI. Here the CDR3 reads CASSPTGFNTEAFF. The CDR3 DNA is TGTGCCAGCTCACCCACGGGGTTTAACACTGAAGCTTTCTTT.

This clone has a single count. The chain has TRBV5-1 and TRBJ2-7; 8 bases agree with TRBD1. Germline CDR1 SGHRS, CDR2 YFSETQ. The CDR3 runs to 14 residues. V lost 4 bases and J lost 1; bases outside the gene matches: 4. The CDR3 loop is CASSPGQDSYEQYV. The CDR3 bases are TGCGCCAGCAGCCCGGGACAGGATTCCTACGAGCAGTACGTC.

In DNA form, the CDR3 reads TGTGCCAGCAGCTTACTAGCGTACGCCTACGAGCAGTACGTC. Translating gives CASSLLAYAYEQYV. V and J are TRBV7-2 and TRBJ2-7; the D gene is possibly TRBD2 (6 bases). V gave up 2 bases and J gave up 2 bases, with 10 bases separating them. Germline CDR1 SGHTA, CDR2 FQGNSA. CDR3 length equals 14 residues.

This chain links TRBV12-3 or TRBV12-4 with TRBJ1-6; TRBD1 matches 9 bases. This CDR3 is 13 amino acids long. The ends lost 7 bases at V and 12 bases at J; junction bases unmatched: 7. CDR3 in DNA: TGTGCCAGCACCAAAACAGGGGGCGGACCCCTCCACTTT. Residues: CASTKTGGGPLHF.

The chain couples TRBV6-6 to TRBJ1-1, with 8 bases lining up with TRBD1. V lost 2 bases and J lost 12; bases outside the gene matches: 8. The CDR3 runs to 13 residues. Germline V CDR1 and CDR2: MNHNY, SVGAGI (reference sequence). The CDR3 DNA reads as TGTGCCAGCAGTTACCCAGGGGGCGCAGGGCCTTTCTTT. It codes for CASSYPGGAGPFF.

This rearrangement joins TRBV7-8 to TRBJ2-3, with TRBD2 as a possible D gene (6 bases). There are 15 residues in the CDR3. V lost 6 bases and J lost 1, with 14 bases in between. Germline V lookup: CDR1 SGHVS, CDR2 FQNEAQ. CDR3 nucleotides: TGTGCCAGCAGGGGGCGGAGGGTGGGCACAGATACGCAGTATTTT. Translated, it gives CASRGRRVGTDTQYF.

The chain uses TRBV11-2 and TRBJ1-2, with D perhaps matching TRBD1 (5 bases). The germline gives CDR1 SGHAT, CDR2 FQNNGV. V gave up 1 base and J gave up 1 base, with 13 bases separating them. This CDR3 comprises 16 residues. The CDR3 nucleotides are TGTGCCAGCAGCTTAGCAGCAGGGCCCTATAACTATGGCTACACCTTC. It is translated as CASSLAAGPYNYGYTF. The variable domain in full, with the rest retrieved from reference TRBV11-2 and TRBJ1-2, is EAGVAQSPRYKIIEKRQSVAFWCNPISGHATLYWYQQILGQGPKLLIQFQNNGVVDDSQLPKDRFSAERLKGVDSTLKIQPAKLEDSAVYLCASSLAAGPYNYGYTFGSGTRLTVV.

The chain links TRBV30 to TRBJ2-2; D is undetermined. Trimming took 5 bases from V and 0 from J, leaving 13 bases between them. Germline-derived CDR1 and CDR2 are GTSNPN and SVGIG (reference sequence). This CDR3 has 15 residues. CDR3 loop: CAWEARLANTGELFF. In DNA, the CDR3 is TGTGCCTGGGAAGCGCGCCTTGCGAACACCGGGGAGCTGTTTTTT.